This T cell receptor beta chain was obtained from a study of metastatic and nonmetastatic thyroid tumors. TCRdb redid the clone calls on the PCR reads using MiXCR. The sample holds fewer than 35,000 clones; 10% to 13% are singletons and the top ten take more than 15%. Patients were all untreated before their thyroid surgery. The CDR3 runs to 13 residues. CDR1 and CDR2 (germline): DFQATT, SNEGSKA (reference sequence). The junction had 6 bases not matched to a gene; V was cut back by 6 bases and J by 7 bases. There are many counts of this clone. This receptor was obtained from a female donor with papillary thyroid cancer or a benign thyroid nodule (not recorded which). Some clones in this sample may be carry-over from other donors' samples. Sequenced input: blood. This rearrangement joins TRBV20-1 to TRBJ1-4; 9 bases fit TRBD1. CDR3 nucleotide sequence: TGCAGTGCCCCACAGGGGGCTAGTGAAAAACTGTTTTTT. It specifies CSAPQGASEKLFF.